This T cell receptor (beta chain) came from a study of cytomegalovirus exposure and HLA in healthy donors. Findings of the study overall: In a later analysis, several top co-occurrence clusters appeared linked to parvovirus B19, influenza, CMV and Epstein-Barr virus. An analysis was carried out later, and it reportedly showed fewer N-insertions in an Asian-associated ancestry cluster than the approximately 680-donor mean.

The CDR3 sequence is 15 residues long. CDR1 and CDR2 from the germline V gene are LNHNV and YYDKDF (reference sequence). Unmatched junction bases numbered 4, after V lost 7 bases and J lost 0 bases. The PCR used 60 Vbeta and 13 Jbeta primers. Original processing notes: In a later analysis, of some 80 million unique beta chains, 9 million to 11 million appeared in at least two donors. This table comes from immunoSEQ multiplex PCR, and its TCRdb copy is limited to in-frame clones, with some not included. V and J calls and clone size are those listed in that table; D and trimming were worked out from the DNA. The sample has 100,000 or so clones, about 79% seen once. In the case of this clone: The target antigen is unknown.

The material sequenced was PBMCs. The sequence was collected from a female donor in good health and CMV-seropositive. The genes are TRBV15 and TRBJ2-1; 9 bases agree with TRBD2. The CDR3 DNA sequence: TGTGCCACCACAAGCGGGGGGTACTCCTACAATGAGCAGTTCTTC. Its translation is CATTSGGYSYNEQFF.